This TCR beta chain was captured in a study of cytomegalovirus exposure and HLA in healthy donors. The PCR used 60 Vbeta and 13 Jbeta primers. Produced via immunoSEQ multiplex PCR; TCRdb's table is partial and in-frame only. The sample consists of over 200,000 clones, 70% of them appearing once. Germline values: CDR1 SGDLS, CDR2 YYNGEE. Trimming cost V 4 bases and J 4 bases, with 14 bases left between them. This CDR3 spans 14 amino acids. This clone was observed a handful of times. This TCR derives from a man in his forties in good health and CMV-seropositive. Sequenced input: PBMCs. This chain links TRBV9 with TRBJ1-2; tentatively, D is TRBD1 (6 bases). The CDR3, as DNA: TGTGCCAGCAGCCCAGAGGGGGGGTTCTATGGCTACACCTTC. Amino acids: CASSPEGGFYGYTF.